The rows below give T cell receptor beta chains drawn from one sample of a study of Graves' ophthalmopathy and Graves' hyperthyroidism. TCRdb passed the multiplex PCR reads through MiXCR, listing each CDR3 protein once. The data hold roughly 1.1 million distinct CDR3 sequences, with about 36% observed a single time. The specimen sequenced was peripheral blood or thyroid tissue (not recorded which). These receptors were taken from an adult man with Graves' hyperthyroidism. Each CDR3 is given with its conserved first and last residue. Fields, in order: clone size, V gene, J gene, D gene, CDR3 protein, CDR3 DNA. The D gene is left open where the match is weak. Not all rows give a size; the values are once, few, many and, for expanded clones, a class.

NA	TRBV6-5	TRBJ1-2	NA	CASSEPWTANYGYTF	TGTGCCAGCAGTGAACCTTGGACAGCTAACTATGGCTACACCTTT
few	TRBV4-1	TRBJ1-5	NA	CASSQEGALSNQPQHF	TGCGCCAGCAGCCAAGAGGGGGCCCTGAGCAATCAGCCCCAGCATTTT
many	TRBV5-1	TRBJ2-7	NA	CASSLVNGPYEQYF	TGCGCCAGCAGCTTGGTAAACGGGCCCTACGAGCAGTACTTC
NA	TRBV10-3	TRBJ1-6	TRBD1	CAISVGTGGPSPLHF	TGTGCCATCAGTGTTGGGACAGGGGGACCGTCACCCCTCCACTTT
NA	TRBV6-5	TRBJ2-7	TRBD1	CASRVDRGAYEQYF	TGTGCCAGCAGGGTAGACAGGGGTGCCTACGAGCAGTACTTC
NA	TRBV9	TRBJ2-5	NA	CASSTGMNQETQYF	TGTGCCAGCAGCACAGGAATGAATCAAGAGACCCAGTACTTC
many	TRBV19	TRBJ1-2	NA	CASSQQGVALGYTF	TGTGCCAGTAGTCAACAGGGAGTGGCCCTAGGCTACACCTTC
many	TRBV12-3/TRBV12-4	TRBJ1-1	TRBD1	CASSAGTGTEAFF	TGTGCCAGCAGTGCCGGGACAGGGACTGAAGCTTTCTTT
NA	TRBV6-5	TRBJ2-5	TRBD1	CASSGTGGLLGETQYF	TGTGCCAGCAGCGGGACAGGGGGCCTCTTGGGAGAGACCCAGTACTTC
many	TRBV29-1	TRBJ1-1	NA	CSAPSSTEAFF	TGCAGCGCCCCCTCTAGCACTGAAGCTTTCTTT
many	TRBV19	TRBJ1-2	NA	CASSTNDVVWERLYGYTF	TGTGCCAGTAGTACAAATGACGTTGTATGGGAGAGACTCTATGGCTACACCTTC
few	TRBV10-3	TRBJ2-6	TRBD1	CATRTGVFGANVLTF	TGTGCCACCAGGACAGGGGTATTTGGGGCCAACGTCCTGACTTTC
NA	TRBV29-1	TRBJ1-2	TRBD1	CSVAGGSTNYGYTF	TGCAGCGTTGCAGGGGGCAGCACTAACTATGGCTACACCTTC
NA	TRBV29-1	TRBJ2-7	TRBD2	CSVRTGTSGRELDEQYF	TGCAGCGTGAGAACCGGGACTAGCGGGAGAGAGCTTGACGAGCAGTACTTC
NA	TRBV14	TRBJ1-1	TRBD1	CANSQEGRRGLLGTEAFF	TGTGCCAACAGCCAAGAAGGTCGCAGGGGGCTCTTGGGCACTGAAGCTTTCTTT
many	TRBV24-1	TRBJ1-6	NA	CATSDPGSSYNSPLHF	TGTGCCACCAGTGATCCAGGGAGCTCCTATAATTCACCCCTCCACTTT
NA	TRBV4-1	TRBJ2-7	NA	CASSPRQGTSGVEQYF	TGCGCCAGCAGCCCACGCCAAGGGACCTCAGGCGTTGAGCAGTACTTC